The 5 T cell receptor beta chains presented below share a single source sample, sequenced in a study of blood T cells in healthy people across ages. The second PCR ran roughly 7 to 12 cycles with a sample-barcoded 5' primer and J-beta primers. One entry per CDR3 protein results from TCRdb running MiXCR on the 5' RACE reads. Found here are approximately 1.5 million distinct CDR3 sequences, approximately 43% of them singletons; the top ten hold about 4%. The sequenced sample was blood. All receptors come from a woman aged 18-30 years in good health.

There are a few counts of this clonotype. The chain has TRBV19 and TRBJ1-6; 7 nucleotides agree with TRBD1. With V trimmed by 4 bases and J by 8 bases, 8 bases remained unmatched. The CDR3 contains 15 residues. CDR1 LNHDA and CDR2 SQIVND come from the germline V gene (reference sequence). The CDR3 reads CASSNRDSLDSPLHF. DNA of the CDR3: TGTGCCAGTAGTAACCGGGACAGTTTGGATTCACCCCTCCACTTT.

This clonotype showed up many times. The chain uses TRBV5-1 and TRBJ1-2, with 8 nucleotides matching TRBD1. Germline V CDR1 and CDR2: SGHRS, YFSETQ. After removal of 4 bases from V and 5 bases from J, the junction contained 7 bases not matched to a gene. CDR3 size: 14 residues. For the CDR3, the DNA is TGCGCCAGCAGCCTCGGACAGGGCGGGTATGGCTACACCTTC. Residues: CASSLGQGGYGYTF.

The rearrangement joins TRBV12-3 or TRBV12-4 to TRBJ2-2; TRBD1 matches at 9 bases. Trimming at V came to 3 bases and at J to 6 bases, leaving 5 bases not matched to a gene. This CDR3 is 15 amino acids long. The DNA for the CDR3 is TGTGCCAGCAGTTTTGGGACAGGGTTTCCCGGGGAGCTGTTTTTT. Protein product: CASSFGTGFPGELFF.

This clonotype showed up many times. The CDR3 coding sequence is TGTGCCAGCAGTTACTCGTACGGGACACGGATGAACAATGAGCAGTTCTTC. This translates into CASSYSYGTRMNNEQFF. This chain connects TRBV6-2 or TRBV6-3 to TRBJ2-1, with D tentatively TRBD1 (6 bases). Germline V CDR1 and CDR2: MNHEY, SVGEGT. Trimming took 0 bases from V and 5 from J, leaving 17 bases between them. This CDR3 is built from 17 residues.

V and J are TRBV4-3 and TRBJ1-4, with no clear D. Germline loops: CDR1 LGHNA, CDR2 YSLEER. CDR3 length equals 14 residues. V was pared by 1 base and J by 4 bases, with 7 bases between. This chain's CDR3 is CASSQALVNEKLFF. CDR3 in DNA: TGCGCCAGCAGCCAAGCGCTCGTTAATGAAAAACTGTTTTTT.